Below are 25 T cell receptor beta chains sequenced from a single sample in a study of Graves' ophthalmopathy and Graves' hyperthyroidism. Amplification targeted the TCR beta CDR3 regions, with RNA transcripts as the source material. First-round RT-PCR used HTBI primers; second-round multiplex PCR followed. TCRdb re-analysed the multiplex PCR reads in MiXCR, keeping a single row per CDR3 protein. The sample gives almost 750,000 distinct CDR3 sequences, roughly 40% of which show up once; 35% to 55% is in the top ten. Sequenced input: peripheral blood. These receptor sequences come from an adult man with Graves' ophthalmopathy.

In its sample, this clonotype was seen a few times. The chain has TRBV6-5 and TRBJ2-5; D might be TRBD2 (7 bases). V lost 4 bases, J lost 7 bases, and 16 bases lay in between. Germline CDR1 is MNHEY and CDR2 is SVGAGI. This CDR3 spans 14 amino acids. This CDR3 reads CASSLGTIRGTQYF. CDR3 sequence (DNA): TGTGCCAGCAGTTTAGGGACTATCAGGGGGACCCAGTACTTC.

V is TRBV7-9 and J is TRBJ2-7, with 7 bases identical to TRBD2. With V trimmed by 4 bases and J by 0 bases, 6 bases remained unmatched. Germline V gene sequence: CDR1 SEHNR, CDR2 FQNEAQ (reference sequence). The CDR3 runs 15 residues. The CDR3 DNA is TGTGCCAGCAGCTCCGACCCTAGCGGCTCCTACGAGCAGTACTTC. This codes for CASSSDPSGSYEQYF. The full variable domain, in which reference TRBV7-9 and TRBJ2-7 provide the parts outside the CDR3, is DTGVSQNPRHKITKRGQNVTFRCDPISEHNRLYWYRQTLGQGPEFLTYFQNEAQLEKSRLLSDRFSAERPKGSFSTLEIQRTEQGDSAMYLCASSSDPSGSYEQYFGPGTRLTVT.

The chain employs TRBV7-2 and TRBJ2-5; 8 bases map to TRBD1. V lost 5 bases and J lost 2; bases outside the gene matches: 4. The germline V gene encodes CDR1 SGHTA and CDR2 FQGNSA. This CDR3 has 14 amino acids. CDR3 sequence: CASSVTGGQETQYF. The CDR3 DNA sequence: TGTGCCAGCAGCGTTACAGGGGGGCAAGAGACCCAGTACTTC.

V and J are TRBV2 and TRBJ2-7, with D possibly matching TRBD2 (5 bases). The CDR3 runs to 15 residues. V was clipped by 0 bases and J by 6 bases, with 15 bases between them. Per the germline V gene, CDR1 is SNHLY and CDR2 is FYNNEI. CDR3 region: CASSEALRGSGEQYF. The DNA of the CDR3 is TGTGCCAGCAGTGAAGCGCTTCGAGGGTCGGGCGAGCAGTACTTC.

V usage is TRBV20-1 and J usage is TRBJ1-5, with D tentatively TRBD1 (5 bases). The V and J ends lost 5 bases and 3 bases respectively, with 14 bases between them. Germline values: CDR1 DFQATT, CDR2 SNEGSKA (reference sequence). The CDR3 covers 14 residues. CDR3 bases: TGCAGTGCTTCCCTATCGGGGCTCAATCAGCCCCAGCATTTT. Amino acids: CSASLSGLNQPQHF.

V gene TRBV7-2 combines with J gene TRBJ2-7, with D possibly being TRBD2 (5 bases). Germline V gene data show CDR1 as SGHTA and CDR2 as FQGNSA. This CDR3 has 13 amino acids. DNA for the CDR3: TGTGCTAGAGGGTTAGACTACTCCTACGAGCAGTACTTC. Its protein product is CARGLDYSYEQYF.

This clonotype occurred a few times. The chain recombines TRBV20-1 with TRBJ1-1; D is possibly TRBD1 (6 bases). From germline, CDR1 is DFQATT and CDR2 SNEGSKA (reference sequence). V dropped 0 bases and J dropped 0 bases, with 14 bases sitting between them. CDR3 size: 16 residues. The DNA for the CDR3 is TGCAGTGCTAGAGATCAGAGGGGGATGGTGAACACTGAAGCTTTCTTT. The encoded protein is CSARDQRGMVNTEAFF.

V gene TRBV7-9 combines with J gene TRBJ1-3; D ambiguous. Looked up from germline, CDR1 is SEHNR and CDR2 is FQNEAQ (reference sequence). V was trimmed by 7 bases and J by 0 bases, leaving 22 bases between them. The CDR3 is 18 amino acids. The CDR3 DNA follows: TGTGCCAGCATGATTCCGGGAGTCTCACAAGACTCTGGAAACACCATATATTTT. Translated: CASMIPGVSQDSGNTIYF.

This clonotype was counted many times. This chain joins TRBV2 and TRBJ2-5; 12 bases fit TRBD2. V gave up 8 bases and J gave up 2 bases; unmatched junction bases: 6. The CDR3 length is 15 residues. CDR1 SNHLY and CDR2 FYNNEI come from the germline V gene. CDR3 nucleotide sequence: TGTGCCAGCGGTCTAACTAGCGGGAGGCAAGAGACCCAGTACTTC. Amino acids: CASGLTSGRQETQYF.

The CDR3 sequence is CASSPVRHSEAFF. CDR3 nucleotides: TGTGCCAGCAGCCCCGTCCGACACTCTGAAGCTTTCTTT. The V call is TRBV7-2, the J call TRBJ1-1; the D is unclear. The germline V gene encodes CDR1 SGHTA and CDR2 FQGNSA. The V gene lost 5 bases and the J gene lost 6 bases, with 13 bases spanning the gap. The CDR3 sequence is 13 residues long. The variable domain in full, with the rest retrieved from reference TRBV7-2 and TRBJ1-1, is GAGVSQSPSNKVTEKGKDVELRCDPISGHTALYWYRQSLGQGLEFLIYFQGNSAPDKSGLPSDRFSAERTGGSVSTLTIQRTQQEDSAVYLCASSPVRHSEAFFGQGTRLTVV.

This clonotype has at least ten counts. This chain links TRBV7-9 with TRBJ1-1; D gene uncertain. The CDR3 is 14 residues long. V was clipped by 4 bases and J by 5 bases, with 14 bases between them. Germline CDR1 is SEHNR and CDR2 is FQNEAQ (reference sequence). DNA of the CDR3: TGTGCCAGCAGCTCCCGTGACTGGGGAACTGAAGCTTTCTTT. Protein sequence: CASSSRDWGTEAFF.

This rearrangement joins TRBV7-2 to TRBJ1-2; D possibly corresponds to TRBD1 (5 bases). CDR1 SGHTA and CDR2 FQGNSA come from the germline V gene. This CDR3 is 14 amino acids long. Trimming removed 5 bases from V and 8 bases from J, with 18 bases in between. The CDR3 DNA reads TGTGCCAGCAGCCCAGACGAGGGATGGGGCGGCTACACCTTC. Its protein product is CASSPDEGWGGYTF.

V usage is TRBV24-1 and J usage is TRBJ1-2; 9 bases line up with TRBD1. Germline assignment: CDR1 KGHDR and CDR2 SFDVKD. The length of the CDR3 is 17 residues. Trimming removed 4 bases from V and 4 bases from J; junction bases left unmatched: 12. CDR3 protein: CATSDPGTGISSYGYTF. CDR3 in DNA: TGTGCCACCAGTGACCCAGGGACAGGGATATCCAGCTATGGCTACACCTTC.

The chain recombines TRBV29-1 with TRBJ1-5, with TRBD1 identical over 7 bases. The germline V gene encodes CDR1 SQVTM and CDR2 ANQGSEA. The CDR3 sequence is 12 residues long. Trimming took 8 bases from V and 4 from J; bases not matched to a gene: 5. CDR3 nucleotide sequence: TGCAGCAGCCGGGACAGAAATCAGCCCCAGCATTTT. Amino acids: CSSRDRNQPQHF.

This clonotype occurred many times. V gene TRBV29-1 combines with J gene TRBJ2-5, with 11 bases identical to TRBD2. The V and J ends lost 3 bases and 0 bases, in that order; junction bases with no gene match: 6. The V gene's germline CDR1 is SQVTM and CDR2 ANQGSEA. The CDR3 consists of 16 residues. CDR3 DNA: TGCAGCGTTGATGTACTAGCGGGGGAATACCAAGAGACCCAGTACTTC. It specifies CSVDVLAGEYQETQYF.

Many counts were recorded for this clonotype. The chain links TRBV29-1 to TRBJ1-3; D perhaps matches TRBD1 (5 bases). This CDR3 spans 16 amino acids. Trimming pared 0 bases from V and 0 bases from J, leaving 12 bases between. The germline CDR1 and CDR2 sequences are SQVTM and ANQGSEA. CDR3 nucleotides: TGCAGCGTTGAAGAAGGGCCAGGGTTCTCTGGAAACACCATATATTTT. It specifies CSVEEGPGFSGNTIYF. Variable domain in full (rest from reference TRBV29-1 and TRBJ1-3): SAVISQKPSRDICQRGTSLTIQCQVDSQVTMMFWYRQQPGQSLTLIATANQGSEATYESGFVIDKFPISRPNLTFSTLTVSNMSPEDSSIYLCSVEEGPGFSGNTIYFGEGSWLTVV.

The rearrangement links TRBV19 to TRBJ1-1; TRBD1 might be the D (5 bases). This CDR3 contains 15 residues. The germline gives CDR1 LNHDA, CDR2 SQIVND (reference sequence). V shed 6 bases and J shed 1 base, with 15 bases lying between them. The CDR3 here is CASSLKGRWNTEAFF. In nucleotides, the CDR3 is TGTGCCAGTAGCCTTAAGGGACGGTGGAACACTGAAGCTTTCTTT.

About this clonotype itself: A clone one base away is much larger, so this may be a read error. The V and J genes are TRBV9 and TRBJ1-2; 11 nucleotides line up with TRBD1. The J call is uncertain, as TRBJ2-5 better fits the DNA end. Germline CDR1 reads SGDLS; CDR2 reads YYNGEE. CDR3 length: 15 residues. The CDR3 is CASSGGDRGVEAQYF. The CDR3 DNA reads TGTGCCAGCAGCGGAGGGGACAGGGGGGTTGAGGCCCAGTACTTC.

The V and J genes are TRBV12-3 or TRBV12-4 and TRBJ2-3; unclear D gene. V shed 11 bases and J shed 6 bases, with 21 bases lying between them. This CDR3 spans 14 amino acids. In DNA form, the CDR3 reads TGTGCCCCCCTCCCTGACTTGATCCTTGATACGCAGTATTTT. Its translation is CAPLPDLILDTQYF.

This clonotype was picked up a small number of times. The V and J genes are TRBV4-2 and TRBJ1-1; tentative D call: TRBD1 (6 bases). The germline V gene has CDR1 LGHNA and CDR2 YNFKEQ. This CDR3 has 15 residues. V was pared by 2 bases and J by 1 base, with 11 bases between. The DNA for the CDR3 is TGTGCCAGCAGCCAACCGGGACAATCGAACACTGAAGCTTTCTTT. Translated: CASSQPGQSNTEAFF.

The table lists this clonotype with a few counts. V usage is TRBV9 and J usage is TRBJ2-7; tentative D call: TRBD2 (6 bases). Trimming removed 4 bases at V and 12 bases at J, with 20 bases between. Germline CDR1 SGDLS, CDR2 YYNGEE. The CDR3 contains 13 residues. Here the CDR3 DNA reads TGTGCCAGCAGCCAAGATTCTCGGAGGGCGGCGTACTTC. Amino acids: CASSQDSRRAAYF.

The table lists this clonotype with many counts. The chain uses TRBV2 and TRBJ2-7; D gene ambiguous. V lost 5 bases to trimming and J lost 3 bases, with 11 bases between them. The CDR3 length is 13 residues. The germline gives CDR1 SNHLY, CDR2 FYNNEI. The CDR3 region is CASSSGTDYEQYF. The CDR3 nucleotides read TGTGCCAGCAGTTCCGGAACTGACTACGAGCAGTACTTC.

About this clonotype: A junction boundary mismatches the germline segment, possibly from a read error. The chain couples TRBV9 to TRBJ2-5; tentative D call: TRBD2 (6 bases). CDR3 length: 13 residues. CDR1 and CDR2 from the germline V gene are SGDLS and YYNGEE. The chain's CDR3 is CAGSSSGGETQYF. CDR3 coding DNA: TGTGCCGGCAGCTCTTCCGGGGGAGAGACCCAGTACTTC. Drawing the rest from reference TRBV9 and TRBJ2-5, the complete variable domain is DSGVTQTPKHLITATGQRVTLRCSPRSGDLSVYWYQQSLDQGLQFLIQYYNGEERAKGNILERFSAQQFPDLHSELNLSSLELGDSALYFCAGSSSGGETQYFGPGTRLLVL.

The V and J genes are TRBV2 and TRBJ1-2, with D perhaps TRBD1 (5 bases). V dropped 6 bases and J dropped 4 bases, with 24 bases sitting between them. The CDR3 covers 17 residues. CDR1 and CDR2 (germline): SNHLY, FYNNEI. This chain's CDR3 is CASSQGVHHFTVYGYTF. The DNA of the CDR3 is TGTGCCAGCAGCCAAGGGGTTCACCATTTTACGGTCTATGGCTACACCTTC.

This clonotype has a count of ten or more. The rearrangement links TRBV12-3 or TRBV12-4 to TRBJ1-5, with unresolved D. V was cut by 1 base and J by 3 bases, with 10 bases left in between. This CDR3 spans 15 amino acids. The CDR3 sequence: CASSLGQESNQPQHF. CDR3 coding DNA: TGTGCCAGCAGTTTAGGCCAGGAGTCCAATCAGCCCCAGCATTTT.